This TCR beta chain was recovered during a study of cytomegalovirus exposure and HLA in healthy donors. Overall study results and limits: It was reported that TCR beta sequences correctly inferred the HLA-A and HLA-B alleles for most subjects. When presence/absence was analysed, sequencing depth was taken to be roughly uniform across donors.

Amplification used 60 Vbeta primers and 13 Jbeta primers. The protocol was immunoSEQ multiplex PCR, while the TCRdb copy is restricted to in-frame clones and leaves out a portion. The sample lists about 92,000 clones; approximately 70% were seen once. Germline CDR1 is SGHRS and CDR2 is YFSETQ. CDR3 length: 16 residues. Trimming took off 0 bases at V and 3 bases at J, with 10 bases between the two ends. Remarks on this clone: Its antigen is as yet unknown.

The sequencing input was PBMCs. The genes are TRBV5-1 and TRBJ1-6, with D perhaps matching TRBD1 (5 bases). This sequence was found in a man aged 50-60 years in good health and CMV-seronegative. CDR3 coding DNA: TGCGCCAGCAGCTTGGCCACAGGCGTCTATAATTCACCCCTCCACTTT. Amino acids: CASSLATGVYNSPLHF.